This T cell receptor beta chain was found in a study of blood T cell repertoires in COVID-19. Study information: Acute and convalescent COVID-19 samples came from the United States, Italy and Spain.

This table comes from immunoSEQ multiplex PCR, and its TCRdb copy is limited to in-frame clones, with some not included. The sample shows roughly 80,000 clones, 82% of them seen only once. This clone was recorded a few times. CDR1 MNHNY and CDR2 SVGAGI come from the germline V gene (reference sequence). The CDR3 spans 14 residues. Trimming removed 6 bases at V and 1 base at J, with 9 bases between. The sample consisted of peripheral blood. The chain is built from TRBV6-6 and TRBJ2-2; D might be TRBD1 (6 bases). This sequence originates from a man older than 75 with acute or convalescent COVID-19. CDR3 amino acids: CASRPQGNTGELFF. The CDR3 DNA reads as TGTGCCAGCAGGCCACAGGGGAACACCGGGGAGCTGTTTTTT.